The present T cell receptor beta chain was sequenced within a study of T cells after posttransplantation cyclophosphamide. This clone was recorded at least ten times. The antigen is unknown. Some clones are missing from TCRdb's copy, which holds only in-frame ones; the method was immunoSEQ multiplex PCR. The sample includes roughly 26,000 clones, none of them occurring once. Regarding the study as a whole: TRB clonality was highly associated with recipient CMV seropositivity and reactivation.

Germline CDR1 is SGHRS and CDR2 is YFSETQ. The CDR3 spans 15 residues. V lost 0 bases and J 0 bases, leaving 10 bases between the germline ends. The chain recombines TRBV5-1 with TRBJ2-7; D remains unclear. The TCR was taken from a man aged 50 or older in good health, CMV-negative, and a related stem cell transplant donor. Sequenced input: PBMCs. The CDR3: CASSLEPGSSYEQYF. CDR3 nucleotides: TGCGCCAGCAGCTTGGAGCCAGGCAGCTCCTACGAGCAGTACTTC.